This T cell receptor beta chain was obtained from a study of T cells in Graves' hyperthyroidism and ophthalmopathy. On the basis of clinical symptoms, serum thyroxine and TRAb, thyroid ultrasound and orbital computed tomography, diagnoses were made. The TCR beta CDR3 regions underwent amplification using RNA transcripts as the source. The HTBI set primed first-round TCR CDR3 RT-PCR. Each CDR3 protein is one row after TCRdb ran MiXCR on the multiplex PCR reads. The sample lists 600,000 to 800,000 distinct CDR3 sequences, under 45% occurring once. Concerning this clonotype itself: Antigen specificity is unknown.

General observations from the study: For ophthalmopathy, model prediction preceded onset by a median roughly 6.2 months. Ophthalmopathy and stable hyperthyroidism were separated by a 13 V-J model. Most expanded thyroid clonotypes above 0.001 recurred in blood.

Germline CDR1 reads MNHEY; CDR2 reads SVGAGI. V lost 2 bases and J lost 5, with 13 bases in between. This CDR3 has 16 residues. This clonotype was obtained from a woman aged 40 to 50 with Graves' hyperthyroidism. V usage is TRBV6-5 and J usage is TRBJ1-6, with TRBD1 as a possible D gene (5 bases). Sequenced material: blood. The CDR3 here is CASSYAGFSDNSPLHF. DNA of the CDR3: TGTGCCAGCAGTTACGCAGGGTTTAGCGATAATTCACCCCTCCACTTT.